A selection of T cell receptor beta chains follows, all from one sample in a study of blood T cell repertoires in COVID-19. Clones were sequenced by immunoSEQ multiplex PCR, and TCRdb holds only the in-frame ones, with some missing. The table shows 200,000 to 250,000 clones, with approximately 83% occurring only once. What was sequenced was PBMCs or T cells enriched from blood (not recorded which). The receptors were gathered from a woman in her 40s who had been exposed to COVID-19. Both conserved end residues are trimmed from each CDR3.

cdr3_length: 12; v_call: TRBV6-2/TRBV6-3; cdr3_aa: ASSYSGGIYEQY
cdr3_length: 9; v_call: TRBV3-1/TRBV3-2; cdr3_aa: ASSQDRKLF
cdr3_length: 10; v_call: TRBV27; cdr3_aa: ASSPQYNEQF
cdr3_length: 13; v_call: TRBV5-5; cdr3_aa: ASSLEAGRTDTQY
cdr3_length: 10; v_call: TRBV7-2; cdr3_aa: ASSLEGYGYT
cdr3_length: 13; v_call: TRBV9; cdr3_aa: ASSVGGRGQETQY
cdr3_length: 12; v_call: TRBV5-6; cdr3_aa: ASSNSPVNTEAF
cdr3_length: 12; v_call: TRBV7-2; cdr3_aa: ASSLEAGHNEQF
cdr3_length: 14; v_call: TRBV4-3; cdr3_aa: ASSQRVAGGTDTQY
cdr3_length: 14; v_call: TRBV18; cdr3_aa: ASSPRLGQGHLGQY
cdr3_length: 12; v_call: TRBV3-1/TRBV3-2; cdr3_aa: ASSLSQGAKTQY
cdr3_length: 14; v_call: TRBV7-2; cdr3_aa: ASSLGANPTNEKLF
cdr3_length: 11; v_call: TRBV28; cdr3_aa: ASSFLLSSEQY
cdr3_length: 14; v_call: TRBV28; cdr3_aa: ASSPRFGLAGERLY
cdr3_length: 12; v_call: TRBV10-3; cdr3_aa: AITRDRGDYGYT